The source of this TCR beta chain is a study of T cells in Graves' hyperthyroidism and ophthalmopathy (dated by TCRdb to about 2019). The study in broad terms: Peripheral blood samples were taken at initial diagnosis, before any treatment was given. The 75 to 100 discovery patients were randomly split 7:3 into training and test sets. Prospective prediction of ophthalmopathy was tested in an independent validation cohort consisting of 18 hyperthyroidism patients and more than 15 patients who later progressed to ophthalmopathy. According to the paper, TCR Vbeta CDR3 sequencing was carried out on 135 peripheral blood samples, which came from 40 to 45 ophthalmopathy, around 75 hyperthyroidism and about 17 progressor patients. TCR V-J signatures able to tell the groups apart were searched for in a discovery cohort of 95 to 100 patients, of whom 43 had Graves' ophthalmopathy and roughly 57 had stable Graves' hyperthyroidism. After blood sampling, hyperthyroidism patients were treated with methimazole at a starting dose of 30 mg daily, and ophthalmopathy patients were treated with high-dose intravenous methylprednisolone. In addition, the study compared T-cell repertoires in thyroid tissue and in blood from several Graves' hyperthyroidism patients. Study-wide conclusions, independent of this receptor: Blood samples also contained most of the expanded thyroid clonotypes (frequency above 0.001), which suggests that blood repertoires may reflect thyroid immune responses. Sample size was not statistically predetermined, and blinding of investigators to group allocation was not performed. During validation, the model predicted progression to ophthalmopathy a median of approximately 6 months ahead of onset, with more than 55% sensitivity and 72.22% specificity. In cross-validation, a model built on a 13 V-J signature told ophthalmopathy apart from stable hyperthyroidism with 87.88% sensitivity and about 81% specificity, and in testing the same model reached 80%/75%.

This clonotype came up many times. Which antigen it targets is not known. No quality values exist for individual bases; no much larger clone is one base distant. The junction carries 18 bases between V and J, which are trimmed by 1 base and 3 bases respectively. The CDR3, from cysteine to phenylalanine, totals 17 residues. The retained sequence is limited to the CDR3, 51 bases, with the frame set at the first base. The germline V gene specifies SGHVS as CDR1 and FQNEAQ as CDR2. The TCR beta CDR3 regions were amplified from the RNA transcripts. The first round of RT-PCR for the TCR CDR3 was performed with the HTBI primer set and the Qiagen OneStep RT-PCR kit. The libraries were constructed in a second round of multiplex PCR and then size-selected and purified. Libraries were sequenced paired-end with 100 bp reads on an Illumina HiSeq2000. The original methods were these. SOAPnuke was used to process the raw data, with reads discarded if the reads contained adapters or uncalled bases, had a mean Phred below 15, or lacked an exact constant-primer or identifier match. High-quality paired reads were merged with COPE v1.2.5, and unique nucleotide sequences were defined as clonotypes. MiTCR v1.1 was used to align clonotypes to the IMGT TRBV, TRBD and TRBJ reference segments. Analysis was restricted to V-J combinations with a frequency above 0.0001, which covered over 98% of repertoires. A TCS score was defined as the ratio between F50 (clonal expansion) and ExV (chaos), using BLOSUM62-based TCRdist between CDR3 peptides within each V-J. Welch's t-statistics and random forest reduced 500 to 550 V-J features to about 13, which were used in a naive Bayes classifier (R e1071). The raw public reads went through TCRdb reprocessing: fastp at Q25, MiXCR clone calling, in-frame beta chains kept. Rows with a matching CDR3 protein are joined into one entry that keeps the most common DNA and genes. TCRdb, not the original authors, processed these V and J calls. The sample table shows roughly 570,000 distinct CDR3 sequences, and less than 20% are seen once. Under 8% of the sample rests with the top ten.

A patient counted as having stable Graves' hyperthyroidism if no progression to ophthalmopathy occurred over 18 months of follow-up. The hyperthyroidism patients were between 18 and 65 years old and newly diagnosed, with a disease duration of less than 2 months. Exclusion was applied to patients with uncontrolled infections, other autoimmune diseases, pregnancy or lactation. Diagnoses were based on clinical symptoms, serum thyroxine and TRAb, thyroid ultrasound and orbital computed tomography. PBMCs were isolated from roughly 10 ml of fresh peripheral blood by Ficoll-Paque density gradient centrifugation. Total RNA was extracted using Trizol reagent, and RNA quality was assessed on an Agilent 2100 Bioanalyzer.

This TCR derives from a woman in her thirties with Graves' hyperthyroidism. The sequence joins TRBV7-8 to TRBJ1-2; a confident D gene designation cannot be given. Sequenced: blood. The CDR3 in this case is CASSLGPHFNRDYGYTF. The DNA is TGTGCCAGCAGCTTAGGCCCTCATTTCAATCGGGACTATGGCTACACCTTC.